Each of the 18 T cell receptor beta chains below was sequenced from the same sample in a study of shared clonotypes between healthy human individuals. The repertoire was sequenced with immunoSEQ multiplex PCR; TCRdb's copy has only in-frame clones and lacks some. The table shows hundreds of thousands of clones, with 60% to 80% occurring only once. The sequenced sample consisted of memory CD4+ T cells sorted from blood. Noted subset: CD45RA-negative fraction. These receptors originate from a woman under 40 in good health.

The rearrangement links TRBV18 to TRBJ2-2, with D maybe TRBD1 (6 bases). Germline-derived CDR1 and CDR2 are KGHSH and LQKENI. CDR3 length: 18 residues. V was clipped by 4 bases and J by 5 bases, with 23 bases between them. CDR3 in amino acids: CASSLFQRTDSTTGELFF. The DNA of the CDR3 is TGTGCCAGCTCACTCTTCCAAAGGACAGACAGTACTACCGGGGAGCTGTTTTTT.

The genes are TRBV7-6 and TRBJ2-7; 9 nucleotides agree with TRBD2. The CDR3 spans 16 residues. V gave up 4 bases and J gave up 6 bases; unmatched junction bases: 13. Germline CDR1 and CDR2: SGHVS and FNYEAQ. The CDR3 DNA reads as TGTGCCAGCAGCTCCCGAGGGAGCGGGAGGCCCACCGAGCAGTACTTC. Protein: CASSSRGSGRPTEQYF.

The chain has TRBV5-1 and TRBJ2-5; 8 bases line up with TRBD2. With 1 base clipped from V and 5 bases from J, the junction kept 4 bases outside the gene matches. Germline assignment: CDR1 SGHRS and CDR2 YFSETQ. The CDR3 spans 14 residues. This chain's CDR3 is CASSLRAGAETQYF. In DNA form, the CDR3 reads TGCGCCAGCAGCTTGAGAGCGGGAGCCGAGACCCAGTACTTC. The complete variable domain, with remaining parts taken from reference TRBV5-1 and TRBJ2-5, reads KAGVTQTPRYLIKTRGQQVTLSCSPISGHRSVSWYQQTPGQGLQFLFEYFSETQRNKGNFPGRFSGRQFSNSRSEMNVSTLELGDSALYLCASSLRAGAETQYFGPGTRLLVL.

This clone appeared many times. The chain carries TRBV29-1 and TRBJ1-4, with TRBD1 as a possible D gene (5 bases). The CDR3 covers 13 residues. Trimming removed 6 bases from V and 4 bases from J, with 12 bases in between. Germline CDR1 and CDR2: SQVTM and ANQGSEA. The CDR3 spells CSVRRQRNEKLFF. In DNA form, the CDR3 reads TGCAGCGTGCGCCGACAGCGTAATGAAAAACTGTTTTTT.

The genes are TRBV5-6 and TRBJ1-1, with D possibly matching TRBD1 (6 bases). Per the germline V gene, CDR1 is SGHDT and CDR2 is YYEEEE. V lost 0 bases and J lost 7, with 7 bases in between. This CDR3 comprises 12 residues. CDR3 in DNA: TGTGCCAGCAGCTTGGGGACAGATGAAGCTTTCTTT. This sequence encodes CASSLGTDEAFF.

This chain links TRBV18 with TRBJ1-5; TRBD1 matches at 8 bases. The V gene end was trimmed by 2 bases and the J gene end by 0 bases; junction bases not matched to a gene: 6. The CDR3 is 17 residues long. The germline CDR1 and CDR2 sequences are KGHSH and LQKENI. The DNA for the CDR3 is TGTGCCAGCTCACCATATGGGACAGGTCATAGCAATCAGCCCCAGCATTTT. Translated: CASSPYGTGHSNQPQHF.

The chain recombines TRBV27 with TRBJ1-2; no firm D call. V was pared by 5 bases and J by 0 bases, with 10 bases between. The CDR3 is made up of 14 amino acids. Germline loops: CDR1 MNHEY, CDR2 SMNVEV (reference sequence). The CDR3 DNA is TGTGCCAGCAGTGGCACCGGAGCTAACTATGGCTACACCTTC. It encodes CASSGTGANYGYTF.

This chain uses TRBV18 with TRBJ2-1; 10 nucleotides line up with TRBD1. The CDR3 loop spans 15 amino acids. With 2 bases clipped from V and 6 bases from J, the junction kept 4 bases outside the gene matches. Per germline, CDR1 KGHSH and CDR2 LQKENI. The CDR3 loop reads CASSPIWDRGNEQFF. CDR3 DNA: TGTGCCAGCTCACCAATATGGGACAGGGGCAATGAGCAGTTCTTC.

The rearrangement joins TRBV5-5 to TRBJ2-2, with 9 bases that match TRBD1. The CDR3 is 16 amino acids. V shed 4 bases and J 15 bases; nucleotides not matched to a gene: 19. The V gene's germline CDR1 is SGHKS and CDR2 YYEKEE (reference sequence). This CDR3 is CASSPRTGATALKLFF. CDR3 bases: TGTGCCAGCAGCCCACGGACAGGGGCTACCGCCCTCAAGTTGTTTTTT.

The chain uses TRBV4-1 and TRBJ1-2; weak D call: TRBD1 (5 bases). There are 13 residues in the CDR3. The V end lost 0 bases, the J end lost 7 bases, and 9 bases lay between the germline ends. Germline V gene lookup returns CDR1 MGHRA and CDR2 YSYEKL. The CDR3: CASSQEAGLGYTF. The CDR3 coding sequence is TGCGCCAGCAGCCAAGAAGCAGGGCTTGGCTACACCTTC.

The chain employs TRBV5-4 and TRBJ2-3; no clear D gene. V lost 1 base and J lost 4, with 13 bases in between. The CDR3 covers 15 residues. CDR1 SGHNT and CDR2 YYREEE come from the germline V gene (reference sequence). DNA of the CDR3: TGTGCCAGCAGCTTGAGTGGTGTTAGTTCAGATACGCAGTATTTT. It codes for CASSLSGVSSDTQYF. The full variable domain, with the rest looked up from reference TRBV5-4 and TRBJ2-3, is ETGVTQSPTHLIKTRGQQVTLRCSSQSGHNTVSWYQQALGQGPQFIFQYYREEENGRGNFPPRFSGLQFPNYSSELNVNALELDDSALYLCASSLSGVSSDTQYFGPGTRLTVL.

The rearrangement links TRBV14 to TRBJ1-1; no firm D call. From germline, CDR1 is SGHDN and CDR2 FVKESK. V lost 2 bases and J 1 base, leaving 8 bases between the germline ends. The CDR3 runs 14 residues. Here the CDR3 DNA reads TGTGCCAGCAGCCAAAACATAGCGAACACTGAAGCTTTCTTT. It specifies CASSQNIANTEAFF.

V is TRBV18 and J is TRBJ1-1; tentatively, D is TRBD1 (6 bases). V was trimmed by 5 bases and J by 0 bases, leaving 13 bases between them. The CDR3 sequence is 15 residues long. CDR1 KGHSH and CDR2 LQKENI come from the germline V gene. CDR3 sequence: CASSLRTDMNTEAFF. DNA of the CDR3: TGTGCCAGCTCATTACGGACAGACATGAACACTGAAGCTTTCTTT.

The CDR3 nucleotides read TGCGCCAGCAGTGAGTCTAGCGGGAGGGCCGGGAATGAGCAGTTCTTC. This translates into CASSESSGRAGNEQFF. The chain uses TRBV10-1 and TRBJ2-1; 11 positions match TRBD2. The CDR3 totals 16 residues. From germline, CDR1 is WNHNN and CDR2 SYGVQD (reference sequence). Trimming at V came to 0 bases and at J to 7 bases, leaving 5 bases not matched to a gene.

The chain uses TRBV5-4 and TRBJ2-1; D is uncertain. V lost 0 bases, J lost 0 bases, and 7 bases lay in between. Germline lookup yields CDR1 SGHNT and CDR2 YYREEE (reference sequence). The CDR3 runs 15 residues. DNA of the CDR3: TGTGCCAGCAGCTTGGGACTCGACTCCTACAATGAGCAGTTCTTC. Amino acid sequence: CASSLGLDSYNEQFF.

The CDR3 loop reads CASSSDRAIPDTQYF. The CDR3 nucleotides read TGTGCCAGCAGCTCTGACAGGGCGATTCCAGATACGCAGTATTTT. The chain couples TRBV7-2 to TRBJ2-3; 7 bases are a match to TRBD1. Losses at the gene ends were 4 bases for V and 4 bases for J; bases not matched to a gene: 8. CDR1 and CDR2 (germline): SGHTA, FQGNSA. The CDR3 covers 15 residues.

This sequence joins TRBV11-2 and TRBJ1-1; D is ambiguous. The CDR3 runs to 15 residues. CDR1 SGHAT and CDR2 FQNNGV come from the germline V gene. Trimming took off 5 bases at V and 1 base at J, with 14 bases between the two ends. The CDR3 here is CASSRPSGTNTEAFF. The CDR3 nucleotides read TGTGCCAGCAGCCGTCCTTCAGGTACGAACACTGAAGCTTTCTTT.

The V gene is TRBV7-3, the J gene TRBJ2-3, with D possibly being TRBD2 (5 bases). V was shortened by 5 bases and J by 5 bases, with 8 bases between the two germline ends. CDR1 SGHTA and CDR2 FQGTGA come from the germline V gene. The CDR3 has 12 residues. This chain's CDR3 is CASSDRGDTQYF. Written as DNA, the CDR3 is TGTGCCAGCAGCGATCGGGGAGATACGCAGTATTTT.